Presented here are 26 T cell receptor beta chains from one specimen sequenced in a study of regulatory T cells in long-lasting Graves disease. Construction of the TCR beta libraries employed iRepertoire HTBI primers in conjunction with Arm-PCR of CDR3 regions. TCRdb re-analysed the multiplex PCR reads in MiXCR, keeping a single row per CDR3 protein. The sample lists about 440,000 distinct CDR3 sequences, approximately 16% occurring once. Indicated time point: newly diagnosed GD, antithyroid drugs for less than 3 months. Researchers made the TCR library from RNA that was extracted from PBMCs. These data also formed part of another study, on T cells in Graves' hyperthyroidism and ophthalmopathy.

Sequencing used peripheral blood mononuclear cells (PBMCs), obtained at new diagnosis, from a patient treated with antithyroid drugs. These receptor sequences come from a woman aged 18-30 years with Graves disease.

The chain is built from TRBV2 and TRBJ1-6; D gene unclear. CDR3 length: 16 residues. V was pared by 2 bases and J by 0 bases, with 8 bases between. Germline V CDR1 and CDR2: SNHLY, FYNNEI. The CDR3 region has the DNA TGTGCCAGCAGTGAACAGAGGAGCTCCTATAATTCACCCCTCCACTTT. Its protein product is CASSEQRSSYNSPLHF.

Notes on this clonotype: A far larger clone is a single base away, which makes a read error likely. The chain joins TRBV2 to TRBJ2-7; 10 bases are shared with TRBD2. The V and J ends lost 2 bases and 7 bases, in that order; junction bases with no gene match: 14. The CDR3 consists of 17 residues. Per the germline V gene, CDR1 is SNHLY and CDR2 is FYNNEI. CDR3 coding DNA: TGTGCCAGCAGTGAAAGGAGGGGACTAGCGCCTTACAATGAGCAGTACTTC. Translated: CASSERRGLAPYNEQYF.

The V call is TRBV24-1, the J call TRBJ2-3; TRBD2 matches 7 bases. Germline CDR1 and CDR2: KGHDR and SFDVKD. This CDR3 is built from 14 residues. The V and J ends lost 9 bases and 2 bases, in that order; junction bases with no gene match: 7. The CDR3 here is CATDAGASTDTQYF. The CDR3 DNA reads as TGTGCCACCGACGCGGGAGCCTCCACAGATACGCAGTATTTT.

At least ten counts were recorded for this clonotype. This sequence joins TRBV18 and TRBJ2-7; D unresolved. V was trimmed by 6 bases and J by 0 bases, leaving 6 bases between them. The CDR3 loop spans 12 amino acids. CDR1 is KGHSH, CDR2 LQKENI, per germline. The CDR3 DNA follows: TGTGCCAGCTCGGCTACCTCCTACGAGCAGTACTTC. This sequence encodes CASSATSYEQYF.

This clonotype was found many times. The chain couples TRBV7-9 to TRBJ2-5; 16 bases line up with TRBD2. With V trimmed by 5 bases and J by 5 bases, 8 bases remained unmatched. CDR3 length: 17 amino acids. Germline CDR1 is SEHNR and CDR2 is FQNEAQ (reference sequence). The DNA for the CDR3 is TGTGCCAGCAGCACCGGGACTAGCGGGAGGGCCCTTGAGACCCAGTACTTC. This codes for CASSTGTSGRALETQYF.

This clonotype was observed at least ten times. The chain joins TRBV7-8 to TRBJ2-3; D is unclear. The CDR3 consists of 12 residues. From germline, CDR1 is SGHVS and CDR2 FQNEAQ. The V and J ends lost 5 bases and 1 base respectively, with 4 bases between them. CDR3 coding DNA: TGTGCCAGCAGCATTGGCACAGATACGCAGTATTTT. Its translation: CASSIGTDTQYF.

In its sample, this clonotype was seen many times. V is TRBV28 and J is TRBJ2-6, with D possibly being TRBD1 (6 bases). Germline CDR1 and CDR2: MDHEN and SYDVKM. V gave up 5 bases and J gave up 4 bases, with 18 bases separating them. This CDR3 contains 17 residues. The CDR3 sequence is CASSQTLQGSGANVLTF. CDR3 nucleotides: TGTGCCAGCAGTCAGACCCTACAGGGTTCAGGGGCCAACGTCCTGACTTTC.

This clonotype showed up many times. The V gene is TRBV6-1, the J gene TRBJ2-1; TRBD2 aligns across 10 bases. The CDR3 sequence is 16 residues long. CDR1 and CDR2 (germline): MNHNS, SASEGT. J gave up 7 bases and V 6 bases, and 12 bases lay outside the gene matches. The CDR3 nucleotides read TGTGCCAGCAGACGCCGAACCGGGACTAGCGAGAATGAGCAGTTCTTC. Translated: CASRRRTGTSENEQFF.

This clonotype was seen repeatedly, ten times or more. The chain links TRBV20-1 to TRBJ1-2, with D perhaps matching TRBD1 (5 bases). Trimming shortened V by 1 base and J by 4 bases, and 13 bases separated the two germline ends. The CDR3 extends over 14 amino acids. The V gene's germline CDR1 is DFQATT and CDR2 SNEGSKA (reference sequence). The CDR3 spells CSARAAEQVYGYTF. DNA of the CDR3: TGCAGTGCTAGAGCGGCTGAACAGGTCTATGGCTACACCTTC.

The table lists this clonotype with a few counts. The chain links TRBV19 to TRBJ1-5; D is perhaps TRBD1 (6 bases). In germline, CDR1 is LNHDA, CDR2 SQIVND (reference sequence). The CDR3 contains 14 residues. V shed 3 bases and J shed 6 bases, with 12 bases lying between them. The CDR3 region is CASSIPTGSQPQHF. In DNA, the CDR3 is TGTGCCAGTAGTATCCCCACAGGGAGTCAGCCCCAGCATTTT.

The table lists this clonotype with a few counts. This rearrangement joins TRBV29-1 to TRBJ2-5; 9 nucleotides align to TRBD1. The CDR3 runs 15 residues. J was trimmed by 4 bases and V by 6 bases; bases with no gene match: 12. In germline, CDR1 is SQVTM, CDR2 ANQGSEA. The CDR3 DNA reads as TGCAGCGTCAGTCCCGGGACAGGGCCAGGAGAGACCCAGTACTTC. It translates to CSVSPGTGPGETQYF. The variable domain in full, completed from reference TRBV29-1 and TRBJ2-5, reads SAVISQKPSRDICQRGTSLTIQCQVDSQVTMMFWYRQQPGQSLTLIATANQGSEATYESGFVIDKFPISRPNLTFSTLTVSNMSPEDSSIYLCSVSPGTGPGETQYFGPGTRLLVL.

This clonotype is medium-sized (0.01 to 0.1%) within its sample. The rearrangement links TRBV30 to TRBJ1-1; D uncertain. This CDR3 region has 11 residues. Germline assignment: CDR1 GTSNPN and CDR2 SVGIG (reference sequence). Trimming took 4 bases from V and 3 from J, leaving 6 bases between them. This CDR3 reads CAWKDDTEAFF. For the CDR3, the DNA is TGTGCCTGGAAGGACGACACTGAAGCTTTCTTT.

This clonotype was observed a few times. The chain recombines TRBV7-3 with TRBJ2-1, with D possibly matching TRBD2 (5 bases). The CDR3 spans 16 residues. The germline V and J ends were trimmed by 5 bases and 6 bases, with 20 bases remaining between them. The germline V gene encodes CDR1 SGHTA and CDR2 FQGTGA. The CDR3 sequence is CASSLNPFPTSNEQFF. As DNA, the CDR3 is TGTGCCAGCAGCCTAAACCCTTTCCCCACTAGCAATGAGCAGTTCTTC.

The V gene is TRBV6-5, the J gene TRBJ2-1; 8 bases match TRBD2. This CDR3 region has 17 residues. With 2 bases clipped from V and 4 bases from J, the junction kept 10 bases outside the gene matches. Germline CDR1 MNHEY, CDR2 SVGAGI. The CDR3 DNA is TGTGCCAGCAGTTACCCCAAAGTACTAGCGGCGTACAATGAGCAGTTCTTC. This encodes CASSYPKVLAAYNEQFF.

This clonotype was counted many times. V is TRBV5-1 and J is TRBJ2-7; 12 positions match TRBD2. Germline-derived CDR1 and CDR2 are SGHRS and YFSETQ. The CDR3 extends over 14 amino acids. Trimming cost V 2 bases and J 5 bases; bases outside gene matches: 2. CDR3 protein: CASSFRTSGDEQYF. CDR3 in DNA: TGCGCCAGCAGCTTTCGGACTAGCGGGGACGAGCAGTACTTC.

This chain connects TRBV5-1 to TRBJ2-7, with TRBD1 identical over 7 bases. This CDR3 has 16 amino acids. Looked up from germline, CDR1 is SGHRS and CDR2 is YFSETQ. V was pared by 0 bases and J by 11 bases, with 17 bases of the junction left unmatched. The CDR3 nucleotides read TGCGCCAGCAGCTTGGCCGCACGGCAGGGGGATTTTGTGGAGTACTTC. Translation gives CASSLAARQGDFVEYF.

This clonotype was picked up many times. The rearrangement joins TRBV20-1 to TRBJ2-5; TRBD1 matches at 9 bases. The CDR3 is 14 residues long. Germline lookup yields CDR1 DFQATT and CDR2 SNEGSKA (reference sequence). J was trimmed by 5 bases and V by 6 bases; bases with no gene match: 10. In DNA form, the CDR3 reads TGCAGTGCACTGACAGGGGGGGCTATGGAGACCCAGTACTTC. Translated, it gives CSALTGGAMETQYF.

The chain is built from TRBV7-2 and TRBJ2-7; D gene uncertain. V lost 5 bases, J lost 3 bases, and 14 bases lay in between. CDR3 size: 14 residues. The germline gives CDR1 SGHTA, CDR2 FQGNSA. This CDR3 is CASSPVLVYYEQYF. CDR3 in DNA: TGTGCCAGCAGCCCAGTACTCGTGTACTACGAGCAGTACTTC.

This clonotype was seen only a few times. V usage is TRBV29-1 and J usage is TRBJ1-1; 8 nucleotides match TRBD1. There are 14 residues in the CDR3. The junction had 5 bases not matched to a gene; V was cut back by 4 bases and J by 1 base. Germline assignment: CDR1 SQVTM and CDR2 ANQGSEA. The CDR3 here is CSVVRQGQNTEAFF. The CDR3 nucleotides are TGCAGCGTTGTAAGACAGGGGCAGAACACTGAAGCTTTCTTT.

This sequence joins TRBV28 and TRBJ1-5; D is unresolved. CDR1 MDHEN and CDR2 SYDVKM come from the germline V gene. This CDR3 spans 20 amino acids. Trimming stripped 3 bases from V and 0 bases from J, with 24 bases between. The CDR3 loop reads CASSFSGVTLPPYSNQPQHF. CDR3 DNA sequence: TGTGCCAGCAGTTTCTCCGGCGTCACACTACCCCCTTATAGCAATCAGCCCCAGCATTTT.

Ten or more counts support this clonotype. The CDR3 nucleotides read TGCGCCAGCAGTCGAGTGGCGGGAGTTTTCGATGAGCAGTTCTTC. Translating gives CASSRVAGVFDEQFF. The gene calls are TRBV5-1 and TRBJ2-1; 7 nucleotides align to TRBD2. The germline CDR1 and CDR2 sequences are SGHRS and YFSETQ. CDR3 length: 15 residues. Unmatched junction bases numbered 13, after V lost 5 bases and J lost 8 bases.

The sample holds a few counts of this clonotype. The rearrangement links TRBV6-5 to TRBJ1-1, with D possibly matching TRBD1 (5 bases). Trimming pared 2 bases from V and 7 bases from J, leaving 11 bases between. The germline gives CDR1 MNHEY, CDR2 SVGAGI. CDR3 length: 13 amino acids. CDR3 in DNA: TGTGCCAGCAGTTACACTCCTACAGGTGAAGCTTTCTTT. This sequence encodes CASSYTPTGEAFF.

This clonotype was picked up a small number of times. The V call is TRBV12-3 or TRBV12-4, the J call TRBJ2-1, with 8 bases matching TRBD1. The CDR3 has 14 amino acids. The J segment lost 12 bases and the V segment lost 2 bases, leaving 9 bases of the junction unmatched. CDR3 residues: CASSLLTGEVVQFF. CDR3 sequence (DNA): TGTGCCAGCAGTTTACTGACAGGGGAGGTCGTGCAGTTCTTC.

This clonotype was detected many times. The rearrangement links TRBV4-2 to TRBJ1-1; no definite D call. With 0 bases removed from V and 3 bases from J, the gap between germline ends came to 8 bases. CDR3 length equals 14 residues. Germline V lookup: CDR1 LGHNA, CDR2 YNFKEQ. CDR3 loop: CASSQELRYTEAFF. CDR3 coding DNA: TGTGCCAGCAGCCAAGAGCTGAGGTACACTGAAGCTTTCTTT.

This clonotype was detected only a few times. The chain is built from TRBV4-1 and TRBJ2-1; 10 nucleotides align to TRBD2. V was clipped by 1 base and J by 10 bases; unmatched bases: 13. Germline loops: CDR1 MGHRA, CDR2 YSYEKL. The CDR3 loop spans 17 amino acids. The CDR3 sequence: CASSQGASGSRLAEQFF. In nucleotides, the CDR3 is TGCGCCAGCAGCCAAGGGGCTAGCGGGAGTAGATTAGCCGAGCAGTTCTTC.

The rearrangement joins TRBV5-1 to TRBJ1-2; D ambiguous. CDR3 size: 16 residues. The germline V gene encodes CDR1 SGHRS and CDR2 YFSETQ. Trimming took 1 base from V and 4 from J, leaving 17 bases between them. The DNA of the CDR3 is TGCGCCAGCAGCTTGACCTCATCAGGACCGGGCTATGGCTACACCTTC. It encodes CASSLTSSGPGYGYTF.